This T cell receptor beta chain was observed in a study of Graves' ophthalmopathy and Graves' hyperthyroidism. The CDR3 contains 13 residues. From germline, CDR1 is LNHNV and CDR2 YYDKDF (reference sequence). J lost 5 bases, V lost 3 bases, and 4 bases had no gene match. CDR3 regions of TCR beta were amplified from RNA transcripts. First-round RT-PCR used HTBI primers; second-round multiplex PCR followed. TCRdb ran MiXCR on the multiplex PCR reads and lists one entry per CDR3 protein. Of 57,000 or so distinct CDR3 sequences detected, 45% to 55% appear once; the ten largest clones hold roughly 5%. By share, this clonotype counts as medium-sized. As yet, its antigen is unknown. Study outcomes and limitations: The model's prediction of ophthalmopathy progression had roughly 70% sensitivity and roughly 72% specificity. Sensitivity of roughly 88% and specificity of roughly 80% were achieved when a 13-signature model separated ophthalmopathy from stable hyperthyroidism.

The sequence came from an adult woman with Graves' ophthalmopathy. The sample comprised peripheral blood. The V gene is TRBV15, the J gene TRBJ2-7; 7 bases agree with TRBD1. The CDR3 region is CATSSRTGDEQYF. The CDR3 region has the DNA TGTGCCACCAGCAGCCGAACAGGGGACGAGCAGTACTTC.